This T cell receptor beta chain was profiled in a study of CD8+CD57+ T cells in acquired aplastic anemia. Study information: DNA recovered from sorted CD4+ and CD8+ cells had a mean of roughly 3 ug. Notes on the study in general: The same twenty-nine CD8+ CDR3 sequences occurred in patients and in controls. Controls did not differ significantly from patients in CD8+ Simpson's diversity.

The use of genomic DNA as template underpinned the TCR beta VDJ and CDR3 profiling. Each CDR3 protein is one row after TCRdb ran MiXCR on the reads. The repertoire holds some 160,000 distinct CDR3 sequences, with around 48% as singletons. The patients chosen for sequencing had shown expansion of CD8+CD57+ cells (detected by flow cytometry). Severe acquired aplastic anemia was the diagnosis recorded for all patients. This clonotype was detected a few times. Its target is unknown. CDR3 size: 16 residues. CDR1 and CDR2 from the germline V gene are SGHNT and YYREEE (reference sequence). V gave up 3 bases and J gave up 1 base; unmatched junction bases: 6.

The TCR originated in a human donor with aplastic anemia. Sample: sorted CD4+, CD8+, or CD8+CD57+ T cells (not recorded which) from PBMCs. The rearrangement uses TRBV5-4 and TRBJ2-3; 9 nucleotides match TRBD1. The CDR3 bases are TGTGCCAGCAGCTCTTACAGGGGGCGCGGCACAGATACGCAGTATTTT. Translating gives CASSSYRGRGTDTQYF.